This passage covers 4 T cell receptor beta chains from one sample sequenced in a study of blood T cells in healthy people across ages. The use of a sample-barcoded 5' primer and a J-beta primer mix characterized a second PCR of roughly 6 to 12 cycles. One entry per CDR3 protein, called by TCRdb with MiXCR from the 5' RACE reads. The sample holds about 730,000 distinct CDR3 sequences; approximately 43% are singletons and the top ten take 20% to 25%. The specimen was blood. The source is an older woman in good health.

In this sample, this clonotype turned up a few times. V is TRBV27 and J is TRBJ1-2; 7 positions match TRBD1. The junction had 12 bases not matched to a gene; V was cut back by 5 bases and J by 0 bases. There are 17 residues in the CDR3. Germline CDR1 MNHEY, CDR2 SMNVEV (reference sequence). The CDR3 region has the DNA TGTGCCAGCAGTCCAACCGGGACAGTCGGAGCTAACTATGGCTACACCTTC. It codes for CASSPTGTVGANYGYTF.

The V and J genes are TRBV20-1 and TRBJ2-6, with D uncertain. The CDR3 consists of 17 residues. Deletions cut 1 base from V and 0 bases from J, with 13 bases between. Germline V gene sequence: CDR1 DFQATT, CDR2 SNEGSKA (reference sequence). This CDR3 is CSARVGLYDSGANVLTF. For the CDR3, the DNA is TGCAGTGCTAGAGTTGGGCTTTACGACTCTGGGGCCAACGTCCTGACTTTC.

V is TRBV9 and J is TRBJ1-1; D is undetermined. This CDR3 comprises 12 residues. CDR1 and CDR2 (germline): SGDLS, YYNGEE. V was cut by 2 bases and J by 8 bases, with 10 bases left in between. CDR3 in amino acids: CASSVTEGEAFF. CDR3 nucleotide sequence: TGTGCCAGCAGCGTTACCGAAGGCGAAGCTTTCTTT.

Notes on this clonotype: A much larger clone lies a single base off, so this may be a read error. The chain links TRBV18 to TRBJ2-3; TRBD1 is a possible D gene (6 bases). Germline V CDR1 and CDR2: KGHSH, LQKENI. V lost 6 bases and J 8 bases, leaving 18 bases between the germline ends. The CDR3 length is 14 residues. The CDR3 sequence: CASSMDSGPGTQYF. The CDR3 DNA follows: TGTGCCAGCTCTATGGACAGCGGCCCAGGTACGCAGTATTTT.